This TCR beta chain was identified during a study of shared clonotypes between healthy human individuals. Across the whole study: Used for every donor were three CD4 naive, three CD4 memory, two CD8 naive and one CD8 memory plate.

Trimming removed 7 bases at V and 0 bases at J, with 9 bases between. The CDR3 spans 14 residues. Germline CDR1 is MNHNS and CDR2 is SASEGT. In its sample, this clone was seen once. Partitioning of CD4+ cells yielded a CD45RA+ naive subset and a CD45RA-negative memory subset. At the deep level, the assay was run. The repertoire was sequenced with immunoSEQ multiplex PCR; TCRdb's copy has only in-frame clones and lacks some. The data hold about 2,500,000 clones, with around nine tenths observed a single time. The receptor was isolated from a man younger than 35 in good health. The rearrangement joins TRBV6-1 to TRBJ2-2, with D hard to call. The specimen was naive CD4+ T cells sorted from blood. Subset indicated: CD45RA+ positively selected. This chain's CDR3 is CASTQYANTGELFF. In DNA, the CDR3 is TGTGCCAGCACCCAATACGCGAACACCGGGGAGCTGTTTTTT.